The entry below describes one TCR beta chain. The antigen is undetermined. The data stem from a study of T-cell memory formation after mild COVID-19. Study-level points and caveats: Balance between CD4 and CD8 was seen in clones contracting day 15 to 85, and a CD4+ lean was seen in later expanders. For contracting clones, CD4+ ones sat mainly in CM and EM, CD8+ in EMRA. Prior to infection, memory already included some responding clones, suggesting cross-reactive memory joined.

Researchers used 5'RACE with constant-segment primers to make TCR alpha and TCR beta cDNA libraries that carry sample barcodes and UMIs. TCRdb redid the calling of the 5' RACE reads with MiXCR, one entry per CDR3 protein. The table has 350,000 to 450,000 distinct CDR3 sequences, around 14% seen once. The clonotype was recovered from a man aged 18 to 35 who had mild COVID-19 (a few samples of this study predate the infection). Cell type and time point are not known. Sequencing was performed on PBMCs or a T cell subset sorted from them (not recorded which).

CDR3 in DNA: TGTGCCAGCAGCTTACAGGGGCGAGAGTACACTGAAGCTTTCTTT. This sequence encodes CASSLQGREYTEAFF. The chain employs TRBV7-2 and TRBJ1-1; weak D call: TRBD1 (6 bases). The CDR3 is 15 residues long. Germline V gene sequence: CDR1 SGHTA, CDR2 FQGNSA. V lost 2 bases to trimming and J lost 3 bases, with 13 bases between them.